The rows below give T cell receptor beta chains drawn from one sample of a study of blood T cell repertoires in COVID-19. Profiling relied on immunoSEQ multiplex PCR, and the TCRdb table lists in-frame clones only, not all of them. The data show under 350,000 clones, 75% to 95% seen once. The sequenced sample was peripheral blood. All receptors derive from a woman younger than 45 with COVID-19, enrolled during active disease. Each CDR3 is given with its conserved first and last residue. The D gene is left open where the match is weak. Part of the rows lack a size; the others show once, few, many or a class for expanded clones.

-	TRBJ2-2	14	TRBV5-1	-	CASSRTDNTGELFF	TGCGCCAGCAGTCGGACAGACAACACCGGGGAGCTGTTTTTT
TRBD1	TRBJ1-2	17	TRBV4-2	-	CASSQAHRLQGDYGYTF	TGTGCCAGCAGCCAAGCCCACCGTTTACAGGGGGACTATGGCTACACCTTC
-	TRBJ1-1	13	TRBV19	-	CASSRRGITEAFF	TGTGCCAGTAGCCGACGGGGGATCACTGAAGCTTTCTTT
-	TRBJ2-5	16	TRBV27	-	CASSQFGQGPQETQYF	TGTGCCAGCAGCCAATTTGGCCAGGGGCCCCAAGAGACCCAGTACTTC
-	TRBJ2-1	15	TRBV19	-	CASSIDPAGEGEQFF	TGTGCCAGTAGTATAGATCCGGCCGGTGAGGGTGAGCAGTTCTTC
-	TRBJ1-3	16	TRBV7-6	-	CASSPWEGLSGNTIYF	TGTGCCAGCAGCCCCTGGGAGGGGCTTTCTGGAAACACCATATATTTT
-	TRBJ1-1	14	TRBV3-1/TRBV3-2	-	CASSQRVVNTEAFF	TGTGCCAGCAGCCAACGGGTAGTGAACACTGAAGCTTTCTTT
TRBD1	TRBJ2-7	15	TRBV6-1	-	CASSDPGQGTDEQYF	TGTGCCAGCAGTGATCCGGGACAGGGGACAGACGAGCAGTACTTC
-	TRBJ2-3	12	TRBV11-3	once	CASSRSEDTQYF	TGTGCCAGCAGCCGTAGCGAAGATACGCAGTATTTT
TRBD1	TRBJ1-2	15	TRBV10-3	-	CAISDGQAYNYGYTF	TGTGCCATCAGTGATGGACAGGCTTATAACTATGGCTACACCTTC
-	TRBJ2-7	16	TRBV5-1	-	CASSPAPQISSYEQYF	TGCGCCAGCAGCCCCGCTCCACAGATTAGCTCCTACGAGCAGTACTTC
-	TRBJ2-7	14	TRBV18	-	CASSRLQKSYEQYF	TGTGCCAGCTCACGGCTGCAGAAGTCCTACGAGCAGTACTTC
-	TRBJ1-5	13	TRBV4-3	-	CASSQARNQPQHF	TGCGCCAGCAGCCAAGCCAGGAATCAGCCCCAGCATTTT
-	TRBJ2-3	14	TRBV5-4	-	CASSPQGRTDTQYF	TGTGCCAGCAGCCCCCAGGGAAGGACAGATACGCAGTATTTT
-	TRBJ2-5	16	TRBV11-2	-	CASSLILQTGQETQYF	TGTGCCAGCAGCTTAATTCTCCAGACTGGCCAAGAGACCCAGTACTTC
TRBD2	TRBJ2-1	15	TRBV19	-	CASSTGRGGYNEQFF	TGTGCCAGTAGTACCGGGAGGGGGGGCTACAATGAGCAGTTCTTC
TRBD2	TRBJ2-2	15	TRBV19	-	CASSISGSGTGELFF	TGTGCCAGTAGTATAAGCGGGAGCGGCACCGGGGAGCTGTTTTTT
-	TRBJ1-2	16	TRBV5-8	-	CASSRYGTSPNYGYTF	TGTGCCAGCAGCCGATACGGGACAAGCCCTAACTATGGCTACACCTTC
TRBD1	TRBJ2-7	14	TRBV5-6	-	CASSAGTGAYEQYF	TGTGCCAGCAGCGCCGGGACAGGAGCCTACGAGCAGTACTTC
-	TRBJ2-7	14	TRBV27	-	CASSFQGAGAEQYF	TGTGCCAGCAGTTTTCAGGGGGCGGGAGCTGAGCAGTACTTC
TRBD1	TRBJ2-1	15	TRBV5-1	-	CASSLRGQSYNEQFF	TGCGCCAGCAGCTTGAGGGGACAGAGCTACAATGAGCAGTTCTTC
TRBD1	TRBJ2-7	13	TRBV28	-	CASSLSQGYEQYF	TGTGCCAGCAGTTTATCACAGGGGTACGAGCAGTACTTC
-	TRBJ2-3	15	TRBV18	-	CASSPTRQIADTQYF	TGTGCCAGCTCACCAACCCGACAGATCGCAGATACGCAGTATTTT
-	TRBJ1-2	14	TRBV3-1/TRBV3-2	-	CASSQEGQHYGYTF	TGTGCCAGCAGCCAAGAGGGGCAGCACTATGGCTACACCTTC
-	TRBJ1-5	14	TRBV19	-	CASNRLRGNQPQHF	TGTGCCAGTAATAGGCTCCGGGGCAATCAGCCCCAGCATTTT
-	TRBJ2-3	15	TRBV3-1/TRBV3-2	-	CASSQVRRPSDTQYF	TGTGCCAGCAGCCAAGTGAGGCGTCCCTCGGATACGCAGTATTTT
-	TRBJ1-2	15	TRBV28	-	CASSLPRTAGYGYTF	TGTGCCAGCAGCTTACCTAGGACAGCCGGCTATGGCTACACCTTC
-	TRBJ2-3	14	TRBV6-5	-	CASSPHRYTDTQYF	TGTGCCAGCAGTCCTCACAGGTACACAGATACGCAGTATTTT
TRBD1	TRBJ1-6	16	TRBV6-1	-	CASCEGGLGGRTPLHF	TGTGCCAGCTGTGAAGGGGGCTTGGGGGGTAGGACACCCCTCCACTTT
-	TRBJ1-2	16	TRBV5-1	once	CASSSSGTPSNYGYTF	TGCGCCAGCAGTAGCTCCGGGACACCATCTAACTATGGCTACACCTTC